At least ten counts were recorded for the clone carrying this T cell receptor beta chain. Antigen: not known. Amplification of TCR beta CDR3 regions used RNA transcripts. The workflow started with a first-round RT-PCR run with HTBI primers and then moved on to a second-round multiplex PCR. One entry per CDR3 protein results from TCRdb running MiXCR on the multiplex PCR reads. The sample contains about 1.2 million distinct CDR3 sequences, about 35% of which appear only once. CDR3 length equals 14 residues. Germline CDR1 and CDR2: SEHNR and FQNEAQ (reference sequence). V lost 5 bases and J 4 bases, leaving 15 bases between the germline ends. These data are taken from a study of Graves' ophthalmopathy and Graves' hyperthyroidism. Whole-study results and caveats: Sensitivity of around 88% and specificity of roughly 80% were achieved when a 13-signature model separated ophthalmopathy from stable hyperthyroidism. The model's prediction of ophthalmopathy progression had 70.59% sensitivity and roughly 77% specificity.

This sequence originates from an adult man with Graves' hyperthyroidism. The specimen was peripheral blood or thyroid tissue (not recorded which). The V and J genes are TRBV7-9 and TRBJ2-7; D might be TRBD1 (6 bases). The CDR3 region is CASSIRQESYEQYF. DNA of the CDR3: TGTGCCAGCAGCATCCGACAGGAGTCATACGAGCAGTACTTC.